This entry lists 2 T cell receptor beta chains sequenced from one sample in a study of CD8 T cells in ankylosing spondylitis. From the 5' RACE reads, TCRdb called clonotypes with MiXCR, one entry per CDR3 protein. The profile shows around 300,000 distinct CDR3 sequences, around a tenth of them singletons. Sequenced sample: blood, either unsorted or a sorted T cell fraction (not recorded which). Receptor source: a female donor with ankylosing spondylitis or in good health (not recorded which).

Many counts were recorded for this clonotype. The chain is built from TRBV20-1 and TRBJ2-7, with no clear D. The CDR3 runs 12 residues. Trimming shortened V by 6 bases and J by 2 bases, and 11 bases separated the two germline ends. CDR1 is DFQATT, CDR2 SNEGSKA, per germline (reference sequence). The CDR3 DNA is TGCAGTGCCCGAACGGATGCCTACGAGCAGTACTTC. Translating gives CSARTDAYEQYF.

The sample holds a few counts of this clonotype. The V call is TRBV20-1, the J call TRBJ2-5; D is unresolved. The germline V and J ends were trimmed by 0 bases and 3 bases, with 11 bases remaining between them. The CDR3 is 14 amino acids. CDR1 is DFQATT, CDR2 SNEGSKA, per germline (reference sequence). CDR3 protein: CSARDRPWEETQYF. CDR3 coding DNA: TGCAGTGCTAGAGACAGGCCTTGGGAAGAGACCCAGTACTTC.